This TCR beta chain stems from a study of glioma-infiltrating T cells after dendritic cell vaccination. The study, taken as a whole, reports: Patients with more pretreatment TILs had longer time to progression and survival.

With 2 bases clipped from V and 7 bases from J, the junction kept 10 bases outside the gene matches. Germline V lookup: CDR1 SGHTA, CDR2 FQGTGA. The CDR3 totals 15 residues. Notes on this clone: The antigen remains undetermined.

The primer mix had 60 V beta and 13 J beta primers. Assay used: immunoSEQ multiplex PCR; TCRdb lists only in-frame clones, some missing. The sample contains tens of thousands of clones, 85% of which appear only once. The sequence came from a human donor with glioblastoma. The chain employs TRBV7-3 and TRBJ2-5, with TRBD2 matching 7 bases. Sequencing used blood, obtained before dendritic cell vaccination. This CDR3 is CASSLDSGPGGTQYF. DNA for the CDR3: TGTGCCAGCAGCTTAGATAGCGGGCCGGGCGGGACCCAGTACTTC. Together with reference TRBV7-3 and TRBJ2-5, the CDR3 gives the full variable domain: GAGVSQTPSNKVTEKGKYVELRCDPISGHTALYWYRQSLGQGPEFLIYFQGTGAADDSGLPNDRFFAVRPEGSVSTLKIQRTERGDSAVYLCASSLDSGPGGTQYFGPGTRLLVL.